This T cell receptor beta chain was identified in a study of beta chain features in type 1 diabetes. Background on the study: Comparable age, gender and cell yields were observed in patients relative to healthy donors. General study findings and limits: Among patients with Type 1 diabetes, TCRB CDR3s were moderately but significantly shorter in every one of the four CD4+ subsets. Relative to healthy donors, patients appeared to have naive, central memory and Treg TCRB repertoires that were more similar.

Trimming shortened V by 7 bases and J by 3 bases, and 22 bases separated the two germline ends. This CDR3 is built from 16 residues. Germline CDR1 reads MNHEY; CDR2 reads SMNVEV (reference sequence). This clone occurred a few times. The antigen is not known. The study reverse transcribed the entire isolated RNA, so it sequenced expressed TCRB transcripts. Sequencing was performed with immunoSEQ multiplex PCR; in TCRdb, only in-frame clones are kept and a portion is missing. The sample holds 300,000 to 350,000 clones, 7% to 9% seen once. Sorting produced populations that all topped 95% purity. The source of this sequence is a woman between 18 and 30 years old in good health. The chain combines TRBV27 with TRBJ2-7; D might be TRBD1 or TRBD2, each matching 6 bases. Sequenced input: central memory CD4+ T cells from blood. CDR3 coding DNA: TGTGCCAGCACCCTTCGTCGTGGGGGGCTGGTCTACGAGCAGTACTTC. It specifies CASTLRRGGLVYEQYF.